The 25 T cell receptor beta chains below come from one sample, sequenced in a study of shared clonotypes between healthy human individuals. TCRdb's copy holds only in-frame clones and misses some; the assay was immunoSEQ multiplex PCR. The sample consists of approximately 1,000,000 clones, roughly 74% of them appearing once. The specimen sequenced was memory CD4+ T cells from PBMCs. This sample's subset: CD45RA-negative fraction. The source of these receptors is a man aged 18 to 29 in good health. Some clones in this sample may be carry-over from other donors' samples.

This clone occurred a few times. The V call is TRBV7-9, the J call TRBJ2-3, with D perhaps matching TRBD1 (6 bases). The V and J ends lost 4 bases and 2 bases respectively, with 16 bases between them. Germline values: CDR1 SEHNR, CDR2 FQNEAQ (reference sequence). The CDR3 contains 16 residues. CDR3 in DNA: TGTGCCAGCAGCTCTGCAGACAGGAAGTTCACAGATACGCAGTATTTT. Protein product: CASSSADRKFTDTQYF.

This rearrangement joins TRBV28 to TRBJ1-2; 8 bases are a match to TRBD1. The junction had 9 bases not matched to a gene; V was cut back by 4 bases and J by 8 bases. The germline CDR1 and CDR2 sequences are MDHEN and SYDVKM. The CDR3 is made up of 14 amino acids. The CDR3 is CASSSGQGSRGYTF. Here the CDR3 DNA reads TGTGCCAGCAGTTCAGGACAGGGTTCAAGGGGCTACACCTTC.

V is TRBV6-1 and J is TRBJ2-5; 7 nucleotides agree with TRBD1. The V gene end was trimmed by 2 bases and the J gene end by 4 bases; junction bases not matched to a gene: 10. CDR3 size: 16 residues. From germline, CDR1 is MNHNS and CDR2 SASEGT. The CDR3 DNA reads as TGTGCCAGCAGTGAAAACTTTAGACAGGGTGGAGAGACCCAGTACTTC. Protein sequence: CASSENFRQGGETQYF.

The CDR3 spells CASSTGDRTYEQYF. CDR3 in DNA: TGTGCCAGCAGTACGGGGGACAGAACCTACGAGCAGTACTTC. The V and J genes are TRBV6-5 and TRBJ2-7; maybe TRBD1 (7 bases). Looked up from germline, CDR1 is MNHEY and CDR2 is SVGAGI. This CDR3 has 14 residues. V lost 5 bases and J lost 2, with 13 bases in between.

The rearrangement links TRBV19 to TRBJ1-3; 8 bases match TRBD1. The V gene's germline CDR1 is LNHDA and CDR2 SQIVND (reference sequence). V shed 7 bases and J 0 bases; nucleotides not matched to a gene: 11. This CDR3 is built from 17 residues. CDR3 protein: CASIGTGPPRSGNTIYF. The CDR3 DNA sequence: TGTGCCAGTATTGGGACAGGCCCACCCCGCTCTGGAAACACCATATATTTT.

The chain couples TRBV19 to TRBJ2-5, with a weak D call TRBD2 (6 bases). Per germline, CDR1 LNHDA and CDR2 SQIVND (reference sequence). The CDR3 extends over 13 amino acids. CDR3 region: CASQWAGGETQYF. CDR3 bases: TGTGCTTCTCAATGGGCAGGAGGGGAGACCCAGTACTTC.

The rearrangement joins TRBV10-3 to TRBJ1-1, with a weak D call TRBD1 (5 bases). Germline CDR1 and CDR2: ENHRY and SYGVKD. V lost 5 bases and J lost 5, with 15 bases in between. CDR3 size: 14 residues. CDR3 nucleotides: TGTGCCATCAGTCCTTCGGGGGATCGGACTGAAGCTTTCTTT. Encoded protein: CAISPSGDRTEAFF.

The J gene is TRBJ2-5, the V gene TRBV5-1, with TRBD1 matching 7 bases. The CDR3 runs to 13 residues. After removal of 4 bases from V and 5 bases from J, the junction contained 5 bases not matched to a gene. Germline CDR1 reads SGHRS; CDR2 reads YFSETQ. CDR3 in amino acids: CASSTTGLETQYF. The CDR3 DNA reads TGCGCCAGCAGCACGACAGGGTTGGAGACCCAGTACTTC.

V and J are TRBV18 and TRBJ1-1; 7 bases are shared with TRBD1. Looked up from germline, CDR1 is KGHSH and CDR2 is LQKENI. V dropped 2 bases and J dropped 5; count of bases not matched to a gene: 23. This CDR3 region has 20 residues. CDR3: CASSPFLLGGAGAAGTEAFF. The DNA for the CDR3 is TGTGCCAGCTCACCATTTCTCTTAGGGGGCGCAGGGGCCGCTGGGACTGAAGCTTTCTTT. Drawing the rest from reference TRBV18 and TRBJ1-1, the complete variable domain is NAGVMQNPRHLVRRRGQEARLRCSPMKGHSHVYWYRQLPEEGLKFMVYLQKENIIDESGMPKERFSAEFPKEGPSILRIQQVVRGDSAAYFCASSPFLLGGAGAAGTEAFFGQGTRLTVV.

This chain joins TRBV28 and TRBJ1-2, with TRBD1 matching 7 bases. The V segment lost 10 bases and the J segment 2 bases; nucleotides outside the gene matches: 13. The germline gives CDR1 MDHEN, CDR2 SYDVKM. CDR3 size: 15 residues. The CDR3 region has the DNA TGTGCCACCGGCGGGATGGGCAGGGGGAACTATGGCTACACCTTC. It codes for CATGGMGRGNYGYTF.

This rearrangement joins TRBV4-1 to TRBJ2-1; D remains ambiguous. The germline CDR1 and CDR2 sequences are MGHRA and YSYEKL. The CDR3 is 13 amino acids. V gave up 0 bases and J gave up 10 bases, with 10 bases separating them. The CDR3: CASSQEERSEQFF. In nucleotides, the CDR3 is TGCGCCAGCAGCCAAGAAGAGCGTTCGGAGCAGTTCTTC.

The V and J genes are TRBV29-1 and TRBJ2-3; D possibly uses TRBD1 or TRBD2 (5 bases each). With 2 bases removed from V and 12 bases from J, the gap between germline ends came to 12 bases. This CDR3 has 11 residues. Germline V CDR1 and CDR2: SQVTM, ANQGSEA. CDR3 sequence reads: CSVELGVSQYF. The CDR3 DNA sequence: TGCAGCGTTGAATTGGGGGTTAGTCAGTATTTT.

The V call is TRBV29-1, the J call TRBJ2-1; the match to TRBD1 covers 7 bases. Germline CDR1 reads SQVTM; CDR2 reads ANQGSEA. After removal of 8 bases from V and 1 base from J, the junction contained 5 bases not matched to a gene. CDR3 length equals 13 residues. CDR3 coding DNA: TGCAGCTGCAAGGGACAGTCCTACAATGAGCAGTTCTTC. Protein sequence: CSCKGQSYNEQFF.

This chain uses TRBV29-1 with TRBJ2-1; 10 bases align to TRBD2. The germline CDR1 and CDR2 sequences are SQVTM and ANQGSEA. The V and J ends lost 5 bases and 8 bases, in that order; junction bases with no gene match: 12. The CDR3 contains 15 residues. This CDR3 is CSVNSGRANGHEQFF. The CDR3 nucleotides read TGCAGCGTTAACAGCGGGAGGGCCAATGGGCATGAGCAGTTCTTC.

CDR3 region: CASSLSPGLAGSTFTDTQYF. The CDR3, as DNA: TGCGCCAGCAGCTTGTCCCCGGGACTAGCGGGATCGACTTTCACAGATACGCAGTATTTT. The chain links TRBV5-1 to TRBJ2-3; TRBD2 matches at 13 bases. J gave up 2 bases and V 1 base, and 13 bases lay outside the gene matches. The CDR3 length is 20 residues. Germline CDR1 and CDR2: SGHRS and YFSETQ.

For the CDR3, the DNA is TGTGCCAGCAGCGGAGACACAGATGAGCAGTTCTTC. Protein sequence: CASSGDTDEQFF. The chain has TRBV7-3 and TRBJ2-1; D remains unclear. V was clipped by 5 bases and J by 8 bases, with 10 bases between them. CDR1 and CDR2 from the germline V gene are SGHTA and FQGTGA. This CDR3 spans 12 amino acids.

The CDR3 region has the DNA TGTGCCACCAAGGTTACGCTATCCGGGGAGCTGTTTTTT. Its protein product is CATKVTLSGELFF. The chain joins TRBV15 to TRBJ2-2; D unclear. Germline V gives CDR1 LNHNV, CDR2 YYDKDF (reference sequence). This CDR3 spans 13 amino acids. V lost 7 bases, J lost 6 bases, and 12 bases lay in between.

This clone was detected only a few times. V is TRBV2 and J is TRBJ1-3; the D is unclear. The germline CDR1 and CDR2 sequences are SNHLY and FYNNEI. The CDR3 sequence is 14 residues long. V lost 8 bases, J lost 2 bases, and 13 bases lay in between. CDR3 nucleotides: TGTGCCAGCGCTGCTGGGGTAGCTGGAAACACCATATATTTT. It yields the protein CASAAGVAGNTIYF.

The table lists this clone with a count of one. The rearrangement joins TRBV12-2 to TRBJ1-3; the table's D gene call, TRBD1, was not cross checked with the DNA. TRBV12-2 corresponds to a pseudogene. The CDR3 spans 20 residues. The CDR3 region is CASRLPDSGTGSRRGNTIYF. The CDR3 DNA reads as TGTGCAAGTCGCTTACCCGACTCCGGGACAGGGTCCAGAAGGGGAAACACCATATATTTT.

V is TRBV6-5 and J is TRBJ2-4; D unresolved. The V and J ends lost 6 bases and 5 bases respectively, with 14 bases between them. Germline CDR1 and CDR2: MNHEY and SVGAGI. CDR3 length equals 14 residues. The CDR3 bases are TGTGCCAGCAGCGATTTTAATGGGGAAAACATTCAGTACTTC. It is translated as CASSDFNGENIQYF.

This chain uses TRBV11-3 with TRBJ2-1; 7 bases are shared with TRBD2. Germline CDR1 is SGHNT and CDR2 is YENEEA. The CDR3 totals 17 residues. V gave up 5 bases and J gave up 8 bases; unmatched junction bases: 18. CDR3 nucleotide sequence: TGTGCCAGCAGCCCCCAACGGGCTAGCGGCACTAGCGATGAGCAGTTCTTC. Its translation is CASSPQRASGTSDEQFF.

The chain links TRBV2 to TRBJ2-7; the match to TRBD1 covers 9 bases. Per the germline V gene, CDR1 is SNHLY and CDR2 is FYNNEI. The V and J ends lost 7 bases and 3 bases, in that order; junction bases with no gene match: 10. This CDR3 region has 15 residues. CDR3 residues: CASISLRDRVYEQYF. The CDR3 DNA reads TGTGCCAGCATTTCTCTCCGGGACAGGGTCTACGAGCAGTACTTC. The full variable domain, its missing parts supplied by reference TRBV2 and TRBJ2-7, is EPEVTQTPSHQVTQMGQEVILRCVPISNHLYFYWYRQILGQKVEFLVSFYNNEISEKSEIFDDQFSVERPDGSNFTLKIRSTKLEDSAMYFCASISLRDRVYEQYFGPGTRLTVT.

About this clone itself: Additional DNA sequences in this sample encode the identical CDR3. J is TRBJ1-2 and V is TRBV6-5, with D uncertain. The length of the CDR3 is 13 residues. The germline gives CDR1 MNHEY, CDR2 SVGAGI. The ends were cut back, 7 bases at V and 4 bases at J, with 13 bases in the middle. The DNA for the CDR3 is TGTGCCAGCACGTCCCGGGTAGGCTATGGCTACACCTTC. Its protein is CASTSRVGYGYTF.

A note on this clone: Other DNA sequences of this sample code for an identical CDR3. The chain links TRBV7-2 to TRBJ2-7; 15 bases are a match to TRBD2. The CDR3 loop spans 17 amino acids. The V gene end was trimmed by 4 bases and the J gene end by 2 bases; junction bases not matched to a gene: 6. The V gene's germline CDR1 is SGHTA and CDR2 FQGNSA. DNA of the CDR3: TGTGCCAGCAGCTCGGGACTAGCGGGAGGAGTAACCTACGAGCAGTACTTC. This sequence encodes CASSSGLAGGVTYEQYF. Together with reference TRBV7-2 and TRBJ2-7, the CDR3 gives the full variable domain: GAGVSQSPSNKVTEKGKDVELRCDPISGHTALYWYRQSLGQGLEFLIYFQGNSAPDKSGLPSDRFSAERTGGSVSTLTIQRTQQEDSAVYLCASSSGLAGGVTYEQYFGPGTRLTVT.

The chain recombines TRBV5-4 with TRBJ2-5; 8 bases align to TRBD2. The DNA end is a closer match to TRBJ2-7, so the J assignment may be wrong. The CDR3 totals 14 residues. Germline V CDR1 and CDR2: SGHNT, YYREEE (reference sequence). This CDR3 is CASSLAGGGYEQYF. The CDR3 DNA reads TGTGCCAGCAGCTTGGCGGGAGGGGGCTACGAGCAGTACTTC.